Listed here are 11 T cell receptor beta chains from one sample, sequenced in a study of cytomegalovirus exposure and HLA in healthy donors. PCR primers comprised 60 Vbeta and 13 Jbeta primers. The assay was immunoSEQ multiplex PCR, and TCRdb's table has in-frame clones only and misses some. The table lists 95,000 to 100,000 clones, roughly three quarters of them singletons. What was sequenced was PBMCs. The receptors were gathered from a woman aged 55-69 years in good health and CMV-seropositive.

The gene calls are TRBV19 and TRBJ2-6; possibly TRBD1 for D (6 bases). The CDR3 contains 17 residues. V dropped 7 bases and J dropped 0 bases, with 16 bases sitting between them. Germline CDR1 is LNHDA and CDR2 is SQIVND (reference sequence). For the CDR3, the DNA is TGTGCCAGTACCATATCGACAGGTGACTCTGGGGCCAACGTCCTGACTTTC. Its translation is CASTISTGDSGANVLTF.

On this clone: Within the sample, other DNA sequences also encode this same CDR3. The chain is built from TRBV6-5 and TRBJ2-3; 7 bases fit TRBD1. The CDR3 loop spans 13 amino acids. Trimming took 5 bases from V and 3 from J; bases not matched to a gene: 2. Germline CDR1 and CDR2: MNHEY and SVGAGI. This chain's CDR3 is CASSVTGTDTQYF. In nucleotides, the CDR3 is TGTGCCAGCAGTGTGACAGGGACAGATACGCAGTATTTT.

This clone was picked up one time. CDR3 nucleotide sequence: TGTGCCAGCAGCTTAGGGAGGGCCTTTTACGAGCAGTACTTC. This encodes CASSLGRAFYEQYF. The chain links TRBV7-9 to TRBJ2-7; tentative D call: TRBD2 (6 bases). V lost 1 base and J lost 4, with 11 bases in between. Germline V gene lookup returns CDR1 SEHNR and CDR2 FQNEAQ (reference sequence). This CDR3 contains 14 residues.

The count of this clone is one. The CDR3 sequence is CAISPRTANEQFF. The CDR3 nucleotides read TGTGCCATCAGTCCACGGACAGCTAATGAGCAGTTCTTC. The chain is built from TRBV10-3 and TRBJ2-1; tentatively, D is TRBD1 (6 bases). With 5 bases removed from V and 7 bases from J, the gap between germline ends came to 12 bases. The germline V gene has CDR1 ENHRY and CDR2 SYGVKD. The CDR3 is made up of 13 amino acids.

The chain employs TRBV2 and TRBJ1-5; the match to TRBD1 covers 9 bases. Germline V gene sequence: CDR1 SNHLY, CDR2 FYNNEI. The CDR3 is 15 residues long. V shed 3 bases, J shed 3 bases, and the junction held 3 bases outside the gene matches. This CDR3 reads CASSDTGGINQPQHF. The CDR3, as DNA: TGTGCCAGCAGTGATACAGGGGGCATCAATCAGCCCCAGCATTTT.

The V gene is TRBV5-5, the J gene TRBJ1-1; 10 bases are a match to TRBD1. Germline CDR1 is SGHKS and CDR2 is YYEKEE (reference sequence). With 3 bases clipped from V and 7 bases from J, the junction kept 6 bases outside the gene matches. CDR3 size: 14 residues. This CDR3 is CASSWGQGIGEAFF. CDR3 sequence (DNA): TGTGCCAGCAGCTGGGGACAGGGGATCGGTGAAGCTTTCTTT.

This chain joins TRBV27 and TRBJ2-2, with D possibly TRBD1 on 7 matching bases. CDR3 length equals 15 residues. Trimming removed 8 bases at V and 6 bases at J, with 19 bases between. The germline V gene encodes CDR1 MNHEY and CDR2 SMNVEV (reference sequence). Here the CDR3 reads CASCDRAGIAGELFF. DNA of the CDR3: TGTGCCAGCTGTGACAGGGCGGGAATCGCCGGGGAGCTGTTTTTT.

As for this clone: One end of the junction does not line up with germline, which may come from a read error. V and J are TRBV7-7 and TRBJ2-2, with a tentative D call TRBD2 (6 bases). In germline, CDR1 is SSHAT, CDR2 FNYEAQ (reference sequence). CDR3 length: 15 amino acids. The CDR3 spells CASTVGQGGTGELFF. CDR3 bases: TGTGCTAGCACAGTCGGGCAGGGAGGCACCGGGGAGCTGTTTTTT.

V usage is TRBV19 and J usage is TRBJ1-3; 7 bases line up with TRBD1. J gave up 6 bases and V 3 bases, and 5 bases lay outside the gene matches. The CDR3 consists of 14 residues. The germline gives CDR1 LNHDA, CDR2 SQIVND (reference sequence). The CDR3: CASSIQQGLNTIYF. In DNA, the CDR3 is TGTGCCAGTAGTATTCAACAGGGGTTAAACACCATATATTTT.

This chain joins TRBV7-3 and TRBJ2-1, with D possibly matching TRBD2 (5 bases). V was cut by 3 bases and J by 1 base, with 13 bases left in between. This CDR3 is 16 amino acids long. Germline loops: CDR1 SGHTA, CDR2 FQGTGA. The CDR3 loop reads CASSFTAGGSYNEQFF. CDR3 DNA sequence: TGTGCCAGCAGCTTTACCGCGGGCGGTTCCTACAATGAGCAGTTCTTC.

The chain is built from TRBV30 and TRBJ1-5; D not resolved. The ends were cut back, 4 bases at V and 0 bases at J, with 7 bases in the middle. The germline V gene encodes CDR1 GTSNPN and CDR2 SVGIG (reference sequence). The CDR3 spans 13 residues. The CDR3 DNA is TGTGCCTGGACGGGTCATAGCAATCAGCCCCAGCATTTT. Its protein product is CAWTGHSNQPQHF.